A single sample gave rise to the 20 T cell receptor beta chains below, sequenced in a study of long-term antiretroviral therapy in people with HIV (dated by TCRdb to between 2021 and 2023). The immunoSEQ hsTCRB v3.0 assay was used at survey level resolution to sequence the TRB variable region. TCRdb retrieved this table from immuneACCESS and kept in-frame rearrangements only. Not all clones are present; in checked studies, unresolved V genes account for under half, and no reason is known for the remainder. The sample table holds 36,000 or so clones, of which approximately 80% were seen once. Together, the top ten hold roughly 6.1% of the sample. The sample was unsorted PBMCs, taken 0.6 years after starting antiretroviral therapy. The receptors shown here come from a man younger than 35 with HIV.

The chain uses TRBV28 and TRBJ2-3, with D possibly TRBD2 on 6 matching bases. The CDR3 runs to 13 residues. Germline CDR1 and CDR2: MDHEN and SYDVKM. The V and J ends lost 8 bases and 6 bases respectively, with 15 bases between them. CDR3 sequence reads: CASGDRRADTQYF. Here the CDR3 DNA reads TGTGCCAGCGGGGATAGGAGGGCGGATACGCAGTATTTT.

This clone was seen only a few times. The chain combines TRBV4-1 with TRBJ2-7; D is uncertain. V lost 1 base and J lost 3, with 7 bases in between. The CDR3 runs to 13 residues. Germline V CDR1 and CDR2: MGHRA, YSYEKL. This CDR3 is CASSQVHGYEQYF. DNA of the CDR3: TGCGCCAGCAGCCAAGTTCATGGCTACGAGCAGTACTTC.

The genes are TRBV7-9 and TRBJ2-2; no reliable D call. Trimming stripped 4 bases from V and 6 bases from J, with 9 bases between. The CDR3 extends over 13 amino acids. The V gene's germline CDR1 is SEHNR and CDR2 FQNEAQ (reference sequence). CDR3 bases: TGTGCCAGCAGCTCGCCTTTGCCCGGGGAGCTGTTTTTT. It specifies CASSSPLPGELFF.

As DNA, the CDR3 is TGTGCCACCAGCGAGGAACAGGTTAATAATGAAAAACTGTTTTTT. Translated: CATSEEQVNNEKLFF. The chain is built from TRBV15 and TRBJ1-4; the D gene is possibly TRBD1 (5 bases). The V end was cut by 5 bases, the J end by 4 bases, with 14 bases between. Germline V gene sequence: CDR1 LNHNV, CDR2 YYDKDF (reference sequence). This CDR3 region has 15 residues.

The J gene is TRBJ2-7, the V gene TRBV5-8; D may correspond to TRBD1 or TRBD2 (5 bases each). CDR1 is SGHTS, CDR2 YDEGEE, per germline. V was trimmed by 4 bases and J by 3 bases, leaving 14 bases between them. CDR3 length equals 14 residues. The CDR3 sequence: CASSRRGTHYEQYF. The CDR3 DNA reads as TGTGCCAGCAGCCGTAGAGGGACCCACTACGAGCAGTACTTC.

V and J are TRBV6-5 and TRBJ2-1; D unclear. This CDR3 is built from 13 residues. Trimming took 2 bases from V and 3 from J, leaving 5 bases between them. Looked up from germline, CDR1 is MNHEY and CDR2 is SVGAGI. CDR3 DNA: TGTGCCAGCAGTTACCGAAGCTACAATGAGCAGTTCTTC. Its translation is CASSYRSYNEQFF.

The V and J genes are TRBV27 and TRBJ1-2; D is possibly TRBD1 (6 bases). The CDR3 has 16 amino acids. V was clipped by 2 bases and J by 7 bases, with 20 bases between them. Germline loops: CDR1 MNHEY, CDR2 SMNVEV (reference sequence). The CDR3 reads CASSLEGITGSGGYTF. CDR3 coding DNA: TGTGCCAGCAGTTTAGAAGGGATTACAGGGTCTGGTGGCTACACCTTC.

The rearrangement links TRBV5-4 to TRBJ1-1; D may be TRBD1 (6 bases). Germline V lookup: CDR1 SGHNT, CDR2 YYREEE (reference sequence). V was shortened by 0 bases and J by 3 bases, with 6 bases between the two germline ends. The CDR3 covers 13 residues. The CDR3 DNA is TGTGCCAGCAGCTTGGACAGGGACACTGAAGCTTTCTTT. Its translation is CASSLDRDTEAFF.

This chain connects TRBV5-6 to TRBJ1-1; no definite D call. Trimming removed 2 bases at V and 0 bases at J, with 5 bases between. This CDR3 region has 13 residues. The germline V gene encodes CDR1 SGHDT and CDR2 YYEEEE. CDR3 residues: CASSLRLNTEAFF. In DNA form, the CDR3 reads TGTGCCAGCAGCTTACGCCTGAACACTGAAGCTTTCTTT.

This rearrangement joins TRBV6-6 to TRBJ1-1, with 9 nucleotides matching TRBD1. V was pared by 5 bases and J by 10 bases, with 11 bases of the junction left unmatched. Germline V gives CDR1 MNHNY, CDR2 SVGAGI (reference sequence). The CDR3 is 14 amino acids. Here the CDR3 reads CASSPSTGTGIAFF. In nucleotides, the CDR3 is TGTGCCAGCAGTCCGAGTACCGGGACAGGGATAGCTTTCTTT.

The CDR3 loop reads CASSLWQGNQPQHF. Written as DNA, the CDR3 is TGTGCCAGCAGTTTGTGGCAGGGAAATCAGCCCCAGCATTTT. This chain connects TRBV27 to TRBJ1-5; TRBD1 is a possible D gene (5 bases). In germline, CDR1 is MNHEY, CDR2 SMNVEV (reference sequence). Between the trimmed V and J ends, which lost 3 bases and 4 bases, there was a span of 10 bases. This CDR3 has 14 residues.

The gene calls are TRBV4-3 and TRBJ2-7; D is uncertain. CDR3 size: 16 residues. Germline values: CDR1 LGHNA, CDR2 YSLEER. V shed 0 bases and J shed 5 bases, with 17 bases lying between them. In DNA, the CDR3 is TGCGCCAGCAGCCAAGACTGGCGGTTCAGTAGGAACGAGCAGTACTTC. Protein sequence: CASSQDWRFSRNEQYF.

The rearrangement links TRBV28 to TRBJ1-1; the D is unclear. Deletions cut 6 bases from V and 0 bases from J, with 11 bases between. The CDR3 has 14 amino acids. Germline lookup yields CDR1 MDHEN and CDR2 SYDVKM. The CDR3 nucleotides are TGTGCCAGCAGCCGCTACAGCTTGAACACTGAAGCTTTCTTT. Translating it yields CASSRYSLNTEAFF.

The CDR3 coding sequence is TGTGCCAGCAGCGTAGATCTCCAGGGACTCTATGGCTACACCTTC. Translating it yields CASSVDLQGLYGYTF. This chain connects TRBV9 to TRBJ1-2; the D gene is possibly TRBD1 (5 bases). Germline V gives CDR1 SGDLS, CDR2 YYNGEE. CDR3 length: 15 residues. Between the trimmed V and J ends, which lost 0 bases and 4 bases, there was a span of 13 bases.

This chain joins TRBV7-8 and TRBJ2-5; D might be TRBD1 or TRBD2, each matching 5 bases. V dropped 5 bases and J dropped 11 bases, with 15 bases sitting between them. Germline CDR1 SGHVS, CDR2 FQNEAQ. The CDR3 spans 12 residues. The CDR3 coding sequence is TGTGCCAGCAGCCCGGGACCTCTGGGGCAGTACTTC. It specifies CASSPGPLGQYF.

The rearrangement uses TRBV18 and TRBJ1-1; D gene ambiguous. The CDR3 is 15 residues long. Germline CDR1 is KGHSH and CDR2 is LQKENI. V was trimmed by 1 base and J by 3 bases, leaving 12 bases between them. The CDR3 coding sequence is TGTGCCAGCTCACCACAGGCGACACTGGACACTGAAGCTTTCTTT. As protein: CASSPQATLDTEAFF.

The J gene is TRBJ1-1, the V gene TRBV27, with no clear D. Germline CDR1 is MNHEY and CDR2 is SMNVEV (reference sequence). V shed 2 bases and J shed 1 base, with 8 bases lying between them. The length of the CDR3 is 14 residues. CDR3 DNA: TGTGCCAGCAGTTTAAGAGAATCGAACACTGAAGCTTTCTTT. Translating gives CASSLRESNTEAFF.

The chain employs TRBV15 and TRBJ1-1; 7 positions agree with TRBD1. The CDR3 runs 15 residues. J lost 4 bases, V lost 3 bases, and 8 bases had no gene match. Germline CDR1 is LNHNV and CDR2 is YYDKDF (reference sequence). DNA of the CDR3: TGTGCCACCAGCAGTCCTCCGACAGGGCTCACTGAAGCTTTCTTT. This translates into CATSSPPTGLTEAFF.

V usage is TRBV7-9 and J usage is TRBJ2-7; possible D gene TRBD1, 5 bases. The V gene lost 3 bases and the J gene lost 3 bases, with 18 bases spanning the gap. This CDR3 is built from 16 residues. Germline V CDR1 and CDR2: SEHNR, FQNEAQ (reference sequence). The CDR3 region is CASSFTDSTLSYEQYF. CDR3 sequence (DNA): TGTGCCAGCAGCTTTACAGACAGCACGTTAAGCTACGAGCAGTACTTC.

This chain uses TRBV2 with TRBJ1-5; D gene ambiguous. CDR1 SNHLY and CDR2 FYNNEI come from the germline V gene. The CDR3 length is 11 residues. V lost 6 bases to trimming and J lost 6 bases, with 6 bases between them. The CDR3 nucleotides read TGTGCCAGCAGATTGGGTCAGCCCCAGCATTTT. Protein product: CASRLGQPQHF.